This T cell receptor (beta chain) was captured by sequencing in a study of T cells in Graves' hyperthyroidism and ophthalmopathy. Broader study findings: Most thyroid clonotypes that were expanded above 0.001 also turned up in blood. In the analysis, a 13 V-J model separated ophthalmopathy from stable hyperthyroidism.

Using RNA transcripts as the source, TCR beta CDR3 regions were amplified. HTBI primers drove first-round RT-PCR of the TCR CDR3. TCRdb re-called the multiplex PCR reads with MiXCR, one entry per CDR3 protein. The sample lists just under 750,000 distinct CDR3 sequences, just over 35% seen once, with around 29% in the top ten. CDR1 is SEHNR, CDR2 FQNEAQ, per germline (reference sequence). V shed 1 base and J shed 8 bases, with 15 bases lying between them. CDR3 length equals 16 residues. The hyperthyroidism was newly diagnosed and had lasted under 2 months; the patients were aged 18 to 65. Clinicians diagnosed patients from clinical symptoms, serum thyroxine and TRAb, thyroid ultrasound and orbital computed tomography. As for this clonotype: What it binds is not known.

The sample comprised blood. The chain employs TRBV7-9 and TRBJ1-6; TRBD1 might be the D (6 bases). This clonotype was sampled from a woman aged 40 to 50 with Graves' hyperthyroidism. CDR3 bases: TGTGCCAGCAGCTTAGTAGGGGGGCAGAGGTATTCACCCCTCCACTTT. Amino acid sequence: CASSLVGGQRYSPLHF.